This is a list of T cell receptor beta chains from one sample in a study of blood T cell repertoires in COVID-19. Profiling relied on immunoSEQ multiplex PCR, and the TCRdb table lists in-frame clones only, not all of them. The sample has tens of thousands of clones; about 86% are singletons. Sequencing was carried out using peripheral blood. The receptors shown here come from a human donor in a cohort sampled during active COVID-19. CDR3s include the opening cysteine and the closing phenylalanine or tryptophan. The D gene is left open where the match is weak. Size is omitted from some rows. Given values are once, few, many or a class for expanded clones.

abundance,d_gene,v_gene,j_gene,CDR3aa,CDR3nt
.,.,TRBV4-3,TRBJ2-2,CASSPRVRGDNTGELFF,TGCGCCAGCAGCCCCCGAGTGCGGGGCGATAACACCGGGGAGCTGTTTTTT
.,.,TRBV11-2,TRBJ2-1,CASSPGGIRSYNEQFF,TGTGCCAGCAGCCCAGGCGGGATCCGCTCCTACAATGAGCAGTTCTTC
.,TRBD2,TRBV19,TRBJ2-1,CASSMGLAGGRDEQFF,TGTGCCAGTAGTATGGGACTAGCGGGGGGCAGGGATGAGCAGTTCTTC
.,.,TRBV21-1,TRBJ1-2,CASSAYSGTGMGPYGYTF,TGTGCCAGCAGCGCATATTCCGGGACAGGGATGGGGCCCTATGGCTACACCTTC
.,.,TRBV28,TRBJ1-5,CASSLSQPGRRNQPQHF,TGTGCCAGCAGTTTATCTCAGCCAGGGAGGAGAAATCAGCCCCAGCATTTT
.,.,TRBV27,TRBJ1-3,CASSLLGTPGNTIYF,TGTGCCAGCAGTTTATTGGGGACTCCCGGAAACACCATATATTTT
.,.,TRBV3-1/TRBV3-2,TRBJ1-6,CASSGRQTGGSPLHF,TGTGCCAGCAGCGGTCGACAGACCGGCGGTTCACCCCTCCACTTT
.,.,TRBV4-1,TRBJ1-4,CASSQARAEKLFF,TGCGCCAGCAGCCAGGCGAGGGCTGAAAAACTGTTTTTT
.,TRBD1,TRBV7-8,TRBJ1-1,CASSLRTGDRTEAFF,TGTGCCAGCAGCTTGAGGACAGGGGATAGGACTGAAGCTTTCTTT
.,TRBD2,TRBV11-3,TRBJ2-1,CASSGLAGTEQFF,TGTGCCAGCAGCGGGCTAGCGGGAACTGAGCAGTTCTTC
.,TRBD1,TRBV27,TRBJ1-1,CASSLRTGGLYAEAFF,TGTGCCAGCAGTTTACGGACAGGGGGCCTCTATGCTGAAGCTTTCTTT
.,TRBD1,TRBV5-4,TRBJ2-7,CASTGQGRDEQYF,TGTGCCAGCACCGGACAGGGGAGAGACGAGCAGTACTTC
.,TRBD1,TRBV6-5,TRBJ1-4,CASQGVGESNEKLFF,TGTGCCAGCCAGGGGGTAGGGGAGTCTAATGAAAAACTGTTTTTT
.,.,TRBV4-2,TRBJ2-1,CASSQLQGGNEQFF,TGTGCCAGCAGCCAATTACAGGGGGGGAATGAGCAGTTCTTC
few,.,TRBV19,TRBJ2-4,CASSGADKNIQYF,TGTGCCAGTTCTGGGGCGGACAAAAACATTCAGTACTTC
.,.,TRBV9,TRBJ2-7,CASSVQDTLYEQYF,TGTGCCAGCAGCGTCCAGGACACCCTCTACGAGCAGTACTTC
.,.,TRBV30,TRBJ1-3,CAWNAAGGVDTIYF,TGTGCCTGGAATGCGGCAGGAGGAGTGGACACCATATATTTT
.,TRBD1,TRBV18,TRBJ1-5,CASSGQGSNQPQHF,TGTGCCAGCTCCGGACAGGGGTCGAATCAGCCCCAGCATTTT
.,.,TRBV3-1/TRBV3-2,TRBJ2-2,CASRLTGNTGELFF,TGTGCCAGCAGGCTTACAGGGAACACCGGGGAGCTGTTTTTT
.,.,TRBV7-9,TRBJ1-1,CASTLGRGEAFF,TGTGCCAGCACACTAGGCCGGGGTGAAGCTTTCTTT
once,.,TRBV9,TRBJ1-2,CASSVVMGDGYTF,TGTGCCAGCAGCGTAGTCATGGGAGATGGCTACACCTTC
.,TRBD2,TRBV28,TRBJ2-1,CASSKPSGTSGYNEQFF,TGTGCCAGCAGTAAGCCCTCCGGGACTAGCGGCTACAATGAGCAGTTCTTC
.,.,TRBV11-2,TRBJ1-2,CASSLEVGYGYTF,TGTGCCAGCAGCTTAGAGGTCGGCTATGGCTACACCTTC
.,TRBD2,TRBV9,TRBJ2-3,CASSVAGRGGTDTQYF,TGTGCCAGCAGCGTAGCTGGTCGGGGGGGCACAGATACGCAGTATTTT
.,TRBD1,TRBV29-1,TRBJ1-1,CSVRKGATEAFF,TGCAGCGTGCGGAAGGGGGCCACTGAAGCTTTCTTT
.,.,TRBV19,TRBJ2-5,CASRLGETQYF,TGTGCCAGCCGACTGGGAGAGACCCAGTACTTC
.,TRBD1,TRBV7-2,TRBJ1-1,CASSPRTGNTEAFF,TGTGCCAGCAGCCCCCGGACAGGGAACACTGAAGCTTTCTTT
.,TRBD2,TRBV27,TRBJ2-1,CASSRGTSYNEQFF,TGTGCCAGCAGCCGCGGGACTAGCTACAATGAGCAGTTCTTC
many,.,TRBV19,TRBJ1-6,CASSPPGGHNSPLHF,TGTGCCAGTAGCCCCCCGGGGGGTCATAATTCACCCCTCCACTTT
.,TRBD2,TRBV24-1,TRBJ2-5,CATSDFAPGGETQYF,TGTGCCACCAGTGATTTCGCCCCGGGAGGGGAGACCCAGTACTTC
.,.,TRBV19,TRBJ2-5,CASSTGTRYQETQYF,TGTGCCAGTAGTACCGGGACTCGGTACCAAGAGACCCAGTACTTC
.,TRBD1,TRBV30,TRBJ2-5,CAWSLKGQGRRETQYF,TGTGCCTGGAGTTTAAAAGGACAGGGGAGGCGGGAGACCCAGTACTTC
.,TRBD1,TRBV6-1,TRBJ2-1,CASSDRGSYNEQFF,TGTGCCAGCAGTGACAGGGGGAGTTACAATGAGCAGTTCTTC
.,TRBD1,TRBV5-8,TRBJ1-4,CASSSGQGWGNEKLFF,TGTGCCAGCAGCTCCGGACAGGGTTGGGGAAATGAAAAACTGTTTTTT
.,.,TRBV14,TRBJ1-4,CASSPRATNEKLFF,TGTGCCAGCAGCCCCAGGGCAACTAATGAAAAACTGTTTTTT
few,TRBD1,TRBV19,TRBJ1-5,CASTFDRGPQPQHF,TGTGCCAGTACTTTCGACAGGGGGCCCCAGCCCCAGCATTTT
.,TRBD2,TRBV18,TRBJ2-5,CASSPNGRAPETQYF,TGTGCCAGCTCACCAAACGGGAGGGCCCCAGAGACCCAGTACTTC
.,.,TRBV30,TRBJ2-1,CAWSVRAGFYNEQFF,TGTGCCTGGAGTGTAAGAGCGGGCTTTTACAATGAGCAGTTCTTC
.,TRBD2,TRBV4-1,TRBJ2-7,CASSQAGTSSEQYF,TGCGCCAGCAGCCAGGCCGGGACTAGCTCCGAGCAGTACTTC
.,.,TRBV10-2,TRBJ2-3,CASTSWGVSTDTQYF,TGCGCCAGCACCTCTTGGGGGGTAAGCACAGATACGCAGTATTTT
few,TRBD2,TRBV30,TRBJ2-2,CAWRAGGYTGELFF,TGTGCCTGGAGGGCGGGAGGTTATACCGGGGAGCTGTTTTTT
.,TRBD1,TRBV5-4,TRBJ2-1,CASSLAVSGTEHNEQFF,TGTGCCAGCAGCTTGGCCGTGAGTGGGACAGAGCACAATGAGCAGTTCTTC
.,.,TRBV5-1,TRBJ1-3,CASSLVSGGNTIYF,TGCGCCAGCAGCTTGGTTTCGGGGGGAAACACCATATATTTT
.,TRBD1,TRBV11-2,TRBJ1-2,CASSLTGQGGYGYTF,TGTGCCAGCAGCTTAACGGGACAGGGGGGCTATGGCTACACCTTC
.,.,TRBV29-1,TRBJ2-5,CSVETGTQYF,TGCAGCGTTGAAACCGGGACCCAGTACTTC
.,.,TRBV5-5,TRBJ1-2,CASSVQQNYGYTF,TGTGCCAGCAGCGTACAGCAAAACTATGGCTACACCTTC
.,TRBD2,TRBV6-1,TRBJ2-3,CASSEALAGRYADTQYF,TGTGCCAGCAGTGAAGCACTAGCGGGAAGGTACGCAGATACGCAGTATTTT
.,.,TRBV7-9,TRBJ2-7,CASSLREAYEQYF,TGTGCCAGCAGCTTACGGGAAGCCTACGAGCAGTACTTC
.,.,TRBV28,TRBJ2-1,CASNLGGSGGNEQFF,TGTGCCAGCAACCTAGGGGGGTCAGGGGGCAATGAGCAGTTCTTC
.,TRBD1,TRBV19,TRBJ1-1,CASSRLPGTGGMNTEAFF,TGTGCCAGTAGTAGACTTCCCGGGACAGGGGGCATGAACACTGAAGCTTTCTTT
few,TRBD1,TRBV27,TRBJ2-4,CASGDRGPKNIQYF,TGTGCCAGCGGGGACAGGGGGCCCAAAAACATTCAGTACTTC
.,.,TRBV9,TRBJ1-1,CASSVSSMNTEAFF,TGTGCCAGCAGCGTGAGCTCGATGAACACTGAAGCTTTCTTT
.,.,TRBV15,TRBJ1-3,CATSSPPPGAARNTIYF,TGTGCCACCAGCAGCCCCCCACCAGGAGCGGCTCGGAACACCATATATTTT
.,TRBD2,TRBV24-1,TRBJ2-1,CATSGTSGDSYNEQFF,TGTGCCACCAGTGGGACTAGCGGGGACTCCTACAATGAGCAGTTCTTC
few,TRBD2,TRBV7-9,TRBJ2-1,CASSGGLAAYNEQFF,TGTGCCAGCAGCGGGGGACTAGCGGCCTACAATGAGCAGTTCTTC
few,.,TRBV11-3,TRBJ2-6,CASSFDSTSGANVLTF,TGTGCCAGCAGCTTTGACAGCACCTCTGGGGCCAACGTCCTGACTTTC